This TCR beta chain was recovered during a study of spatial heterogeneity in lung cancer. Study-wide points: Intratumoral expanded alpha and beta TCR counts were found to track tumor mutation counts.

TCRdb independently ran MiXCR on the 5' RACE reads; one entry per CDR3 protein. The sample consists of about 910 distinct CDR3 sequences, around 33% of them appearing once. Time point specified: sample taken at primary tumor resection. This clonotype qualifies as large. No antigen is known for it. The CDR3 covers 15 residues. Sequencing was performed on lung tumor tissue, taken at surgery. The TCR comes from a female donor with early-stage non-small cell lung cancer. The genes are TRBV21-1 and TRBJ2-1. TRBV21-1 represents a pseudogene. The CDR3 DNA sequence: TGTGCCAGCAAGGACGCCGCGGTCGGGTTGTATGAGCAGTTCTTC. Its translation is CASKDAAVGLYEQFF.